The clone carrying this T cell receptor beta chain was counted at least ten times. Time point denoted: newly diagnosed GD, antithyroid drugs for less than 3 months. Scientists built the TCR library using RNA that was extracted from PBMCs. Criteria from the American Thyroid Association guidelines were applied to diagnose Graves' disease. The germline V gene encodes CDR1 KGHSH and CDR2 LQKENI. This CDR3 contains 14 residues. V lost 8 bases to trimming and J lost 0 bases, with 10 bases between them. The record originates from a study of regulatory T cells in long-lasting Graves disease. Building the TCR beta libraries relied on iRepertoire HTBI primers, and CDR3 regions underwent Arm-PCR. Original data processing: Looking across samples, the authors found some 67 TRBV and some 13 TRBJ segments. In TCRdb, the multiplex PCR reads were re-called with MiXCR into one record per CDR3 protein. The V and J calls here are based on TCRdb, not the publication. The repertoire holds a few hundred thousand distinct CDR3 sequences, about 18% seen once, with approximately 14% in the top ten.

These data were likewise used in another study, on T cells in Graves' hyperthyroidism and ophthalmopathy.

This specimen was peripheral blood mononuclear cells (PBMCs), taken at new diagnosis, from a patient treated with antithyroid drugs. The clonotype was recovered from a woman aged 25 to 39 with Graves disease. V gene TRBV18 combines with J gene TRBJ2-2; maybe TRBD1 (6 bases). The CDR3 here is CASAQGPNTGELFF. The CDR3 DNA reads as TGTGCCAGCGCACAGGGCCCGAACACCGGGGAGCTGTTTTTT.